This T cell receptor beta chain comes out of a study of technical replicates of blood from a few donors. V lost 0 bases and J lost 6, with 8 bases in between. The CDR3 covers 14 residues. The germline CDR1 and CDR2 sequences are MGHDK and SYGVNS. This table comes from immunoSEQ multiplex PCR, and its TCRdb copy is limited to in-frame clones, with some not included. The repertoire includes around 60,000 clones, 80% to 95% of them detected once, and around 4% sits in the top ten. Sequences were obtained from PBMCs. The chain links TRBV25-1 to TRBJ2-2, with D maybe TRBD2 (5 bases). The receptor was derived from a human donor in good health. Some clones in this sample may be carry-over from other donors' samples. CDR3 protein: CASSEYGGAGELFF. The CDR3 DNA reads TGTGCCAGCAGTGAATACGGAGGAGCCGGGGAGCTGTTTTTT.